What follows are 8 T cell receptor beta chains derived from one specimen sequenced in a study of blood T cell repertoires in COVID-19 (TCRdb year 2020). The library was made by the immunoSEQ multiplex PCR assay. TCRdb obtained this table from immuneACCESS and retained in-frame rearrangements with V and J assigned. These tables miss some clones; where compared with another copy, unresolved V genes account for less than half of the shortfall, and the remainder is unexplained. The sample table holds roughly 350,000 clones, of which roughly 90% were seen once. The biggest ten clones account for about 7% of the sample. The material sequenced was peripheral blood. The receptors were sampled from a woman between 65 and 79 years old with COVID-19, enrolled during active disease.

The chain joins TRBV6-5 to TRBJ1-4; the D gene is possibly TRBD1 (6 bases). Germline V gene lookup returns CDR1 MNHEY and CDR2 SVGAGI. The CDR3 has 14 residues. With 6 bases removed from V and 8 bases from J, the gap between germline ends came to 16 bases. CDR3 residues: CASRVTQGWEKLFF. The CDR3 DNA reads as TGTGCCAGCAGGGTGACACAGGGTTGGGAAAAACTGTTTTTT.

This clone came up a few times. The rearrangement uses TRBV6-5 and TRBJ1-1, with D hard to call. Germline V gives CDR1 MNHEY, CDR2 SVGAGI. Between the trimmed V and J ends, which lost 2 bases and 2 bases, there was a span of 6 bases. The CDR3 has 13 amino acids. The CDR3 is CASSYMTNTEAFF. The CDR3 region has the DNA TGTGCCAGCAGTTACATGACTAACACTGAAGCTTTCTTT.

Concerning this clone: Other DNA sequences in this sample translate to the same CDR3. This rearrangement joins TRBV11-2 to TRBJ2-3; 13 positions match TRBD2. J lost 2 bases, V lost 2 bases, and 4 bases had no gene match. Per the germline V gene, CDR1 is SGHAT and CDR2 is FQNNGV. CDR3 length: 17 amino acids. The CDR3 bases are TGTGCCAGCAGCTTACGGACTAGCGGGGGCACCACAGATACGCAGTATTTT. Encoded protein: CASSLRTSGGTTDTQYF. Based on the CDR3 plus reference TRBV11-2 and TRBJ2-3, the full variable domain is EAGVAQSPRYKIIEKRQSVAFWCNPISGHATLYWYQQILGQGPKLLIQFQNNGVVDDSQLPKDRFSAERLKGVDSTLKIQPAKLEDSAVYLCASSLRTSGGTTDTQYFGPGTRLTVL.

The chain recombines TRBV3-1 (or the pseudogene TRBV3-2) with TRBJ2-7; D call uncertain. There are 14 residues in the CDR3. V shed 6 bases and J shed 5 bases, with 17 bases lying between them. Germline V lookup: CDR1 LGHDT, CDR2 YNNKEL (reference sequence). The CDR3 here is CASSHHPEINEQYF. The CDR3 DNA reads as TGTGCCAGCAGTCATCACCCCGAGATAAACGAGCAGTACTTC.

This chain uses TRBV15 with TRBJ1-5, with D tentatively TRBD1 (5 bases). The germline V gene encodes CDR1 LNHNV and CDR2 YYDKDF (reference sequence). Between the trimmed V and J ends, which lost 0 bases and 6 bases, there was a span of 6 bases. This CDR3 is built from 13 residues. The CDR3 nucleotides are TGTGCCACCAGCAGAGAAGGGGCTCAGCCCCAGCATTTT. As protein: CATSREGAQPQHF.

The CDR3 spells CASSRARGTEAFF. In DNA, the CDR3 is TGTGCCAGCAGTAGGGCCCGGGGGACTGAAGCTTTCTTT. V is TRBV6-4 and J is TRBJ1-1; a weak D match, TRBD1 (5 bases). The CDR3 totals 13 residues. Between the trimmed V and J ends, which lost 5 bases and 5 bases, there was a span of 12 bases. Per germline, CDR1 MRHNA and CDR2 SNTAGT.

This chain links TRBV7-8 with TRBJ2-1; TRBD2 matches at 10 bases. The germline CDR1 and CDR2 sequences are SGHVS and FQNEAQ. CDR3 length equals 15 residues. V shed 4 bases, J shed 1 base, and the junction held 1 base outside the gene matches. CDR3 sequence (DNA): TGTGCCAGCAGCTCACTAGCGGGATCCTACAATGAGCAGTTCTTC. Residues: CASSSLAGSYNEQFF.

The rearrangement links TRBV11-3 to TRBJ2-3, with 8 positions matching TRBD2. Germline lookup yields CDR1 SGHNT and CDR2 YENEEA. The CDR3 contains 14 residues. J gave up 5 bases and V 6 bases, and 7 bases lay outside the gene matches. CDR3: CASRPTLAGDTQYF. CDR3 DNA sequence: TGTGCCAGCAGACCTACTCTAGCGGGAGATACGCAGTATTTT.